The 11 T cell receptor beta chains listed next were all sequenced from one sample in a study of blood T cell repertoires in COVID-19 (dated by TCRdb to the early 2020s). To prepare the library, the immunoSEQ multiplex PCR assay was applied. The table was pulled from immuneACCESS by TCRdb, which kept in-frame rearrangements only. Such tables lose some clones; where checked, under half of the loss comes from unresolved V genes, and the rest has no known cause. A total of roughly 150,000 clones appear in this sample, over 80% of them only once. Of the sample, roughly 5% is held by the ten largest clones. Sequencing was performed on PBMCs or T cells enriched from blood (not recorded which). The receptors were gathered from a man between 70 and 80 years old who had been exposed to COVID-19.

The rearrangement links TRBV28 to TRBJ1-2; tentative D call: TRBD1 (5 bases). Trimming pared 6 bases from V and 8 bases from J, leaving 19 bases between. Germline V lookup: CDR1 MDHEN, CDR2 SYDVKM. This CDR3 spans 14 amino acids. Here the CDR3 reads CASSLRTSGGGYTF. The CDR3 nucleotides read TGTGCCAGCAGCCTCCGGACTTCCGGGGGAGGCTACACCTTC.

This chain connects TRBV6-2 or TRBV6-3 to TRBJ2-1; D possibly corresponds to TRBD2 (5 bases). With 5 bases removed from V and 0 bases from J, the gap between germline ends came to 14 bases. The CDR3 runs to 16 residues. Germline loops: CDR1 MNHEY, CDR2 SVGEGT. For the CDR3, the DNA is TGTGCCAGCAGTAGGGTTAGCGCGAGCTCCTACAATGAGCAGTTCTTC. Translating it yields CASSRVSASSYNEQFF.

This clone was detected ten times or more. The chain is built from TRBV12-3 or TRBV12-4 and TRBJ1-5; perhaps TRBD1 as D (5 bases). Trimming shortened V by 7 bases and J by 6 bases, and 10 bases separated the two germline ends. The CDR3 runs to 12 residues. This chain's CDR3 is CASTQGSQPQHF. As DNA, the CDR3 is TGTGCCAGCACCCAGGGTTCTCAGCCCCAGCATTTT.

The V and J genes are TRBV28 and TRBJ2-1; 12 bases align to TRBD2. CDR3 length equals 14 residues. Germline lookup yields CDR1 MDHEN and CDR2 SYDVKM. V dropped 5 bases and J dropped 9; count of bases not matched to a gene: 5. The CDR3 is CASSRTSGKREQFF. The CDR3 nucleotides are TGTGCCAGCAGTAGGACTAGCGGGAAACGTGAGCAGTTCTTC.

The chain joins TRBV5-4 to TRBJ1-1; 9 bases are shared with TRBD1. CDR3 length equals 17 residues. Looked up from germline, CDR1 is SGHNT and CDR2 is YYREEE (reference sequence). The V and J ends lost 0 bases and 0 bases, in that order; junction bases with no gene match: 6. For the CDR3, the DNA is TGTGCCAGCAGCTTGGGGGGGACAGGGAGCATGAACACTGAAGCTTTCTTT. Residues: CASSLGGTGSMNTEAFF.

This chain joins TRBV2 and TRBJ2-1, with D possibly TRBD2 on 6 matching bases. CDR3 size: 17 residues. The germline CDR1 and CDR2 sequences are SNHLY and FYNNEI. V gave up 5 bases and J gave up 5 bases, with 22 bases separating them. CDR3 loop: CASSYSRLAGLNNEQFF. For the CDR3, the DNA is TGTGCCAGCAGTTATAGCCGTCTTGCGGGGTTAAACAATGAGCAGTTCTTC. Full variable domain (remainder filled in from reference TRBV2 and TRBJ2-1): EPEVTQTPSHQVTQMGQEVILRCVPISNHLYFYWYRQILGQKVEFLVSFYNNEISEKSEIFDDQFSVERPDGSNFTLKIRSTKLEDSAMYFCASSYSRLAGLNNEQFFGPGTRLTVL.

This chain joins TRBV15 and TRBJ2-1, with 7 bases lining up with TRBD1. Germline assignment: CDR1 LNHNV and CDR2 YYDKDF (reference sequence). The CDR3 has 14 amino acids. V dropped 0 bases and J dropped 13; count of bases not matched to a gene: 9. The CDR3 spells CATSRDSDRNGQFF. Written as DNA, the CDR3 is TGTGCCACCAGCAGAGACTCGGACAGGAATGGACAGTTCTTC.

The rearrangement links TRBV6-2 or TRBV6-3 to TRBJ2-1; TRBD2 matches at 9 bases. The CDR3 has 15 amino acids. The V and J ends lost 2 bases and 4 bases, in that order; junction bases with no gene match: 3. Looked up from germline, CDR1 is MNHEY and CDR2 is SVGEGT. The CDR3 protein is CASSYTLAGYNEQFF. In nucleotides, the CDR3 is TGTGCCAGCAGTTACACCCTAGCGGGGTACAATGAGCAGTTCTTC.

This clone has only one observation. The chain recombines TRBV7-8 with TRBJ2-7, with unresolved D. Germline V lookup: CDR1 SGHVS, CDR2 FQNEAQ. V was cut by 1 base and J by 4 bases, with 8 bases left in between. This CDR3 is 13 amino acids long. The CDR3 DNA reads TGTGCCAGCAGCTTAGTGTCTGTATACGAGCAGTACTTC. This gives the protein CASSLVSVYEQYF.

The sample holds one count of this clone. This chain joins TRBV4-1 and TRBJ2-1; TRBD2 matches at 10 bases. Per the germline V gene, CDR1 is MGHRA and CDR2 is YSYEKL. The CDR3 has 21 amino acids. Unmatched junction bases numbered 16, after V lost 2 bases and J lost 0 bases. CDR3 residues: CASSQLIPFGPSGSSYNEQFF. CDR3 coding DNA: TGCGCCAGCAGCCAACTCATACCTTTTGGTCCTAGCGGGAGCTCCTACAATGAGCAGTTCTTC.

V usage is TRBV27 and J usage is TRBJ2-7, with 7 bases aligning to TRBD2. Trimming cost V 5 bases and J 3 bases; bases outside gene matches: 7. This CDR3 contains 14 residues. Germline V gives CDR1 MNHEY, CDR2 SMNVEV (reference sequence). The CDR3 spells CASSDGRPGYEQYF. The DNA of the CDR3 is TGTGCCAGCAGTGACGGGAGGCCGGGCTACGAGCAGTACTTC.